A selection of T cell receptor beta chains follows, all from one sample in a study of blood T cell repertoires in COVID-19. TCRdb's table, derived via immunoSEQ multiplex PCR, lists solely in-frame clones and lacks some. Seen here are 75,000 to 100,000 clones, 87% observed once, and the top ten hold 4% to 5.5%. The sequenced material came from peripheral blood. The origin of the receptors is a man between 70 and 80 years old with acute or convalescent COVID-19. The CDR3 runs from the conserved cysteine through the conserved F or W. Each record gives: clone size, D gene, V gene, J gene, CDR3 DNA, CDR3 protein. D genes are given only for firm matches. For some rows the clone size is stated as once, few or many, or as a class when expanded; others skip it.

clone_size: .
d_call: .
v_call: TRBV28
j_call: TRBJ1-4
cdr3_nt: TGTGCCAGCAGTGCTCAAAGGGGGACACTCGAAAAACTGTTTTTT
cdr3_aa: CASSAQRGTLEKLFF

clone_size: .
d_call: .
v_call: TRBV5-1
j_call: TRBJ2-4
cdr3_nt: TGCGCCAGCAGCTTGGGTACCCCCTCGGGCATTCAGTACTTC
cdr3_aa: CASSLGTPSGIQYF

clone_size: .
d_call: .
v_call: TRBV5-6
j_call: TRBJ1-2
cdr3_nt: TGTGCCAGCCGGACAGACACTAACTATGGCTACACCTTC
cdr3_aa: CASRTDTNYGYTF

clone_size: .
d_call: .
v_call: TRBV28
j_call: TRBJ1-5
cdr3_nt: TGTGCCAGCACCTTGACACAGTTGAGCAATCAGCCCCAGCATTTT
cdr3_aa: CASTLTQLSNQPQHF

clone_size: .
d_call: .
v_call: TRBV18
j_call: TRBJ2-3
cdr3_nt: TGTGCCAGCTCACCAGGCGGGAGCACAGATACGCAGTATTTT
cdr3_aa: CASSPGGSTDTQYF

clone_size: once
d_call: TRBD1
v_call: TRBV13
j_call: TRBJ1-6
cdr3_nt: TGTGCCAGCAGCCCCCGGGACAGTCCAAGCTCCTATAATTCACCCCTCCACTTT
cdr3_aa: CASSPRDSPSSYNSPLHF

clone_size: once
d_call: TRBD1
v_call: TRBV27
j_call: TRBJ1-3
cdr3_nt: TGTGCCAGCAGCGACCACAGGGGGCTCTCTGGAAACACCATATATTTT
cdr3_aa: CASSDHRGLSGNTIYF

clone_size: .
d_call: TRBD1
v_call: TRBV5-1
j_call: TRBJ1-2
cdr3_nt: TGCGCCAGCAGCTTGGATCCCTCCGGGACAGCGTATGGCTACACCTTC
cdr3_aa: CASSLDPSGTAYGYTF

clone_size: once
d_call: .
v_call: TRBV6-6
j_call: TRBJ2-2
cdr3_nt: TGTGCCAGCATTCGGGGGCCTTACACCGGGGAGCTGTTTTTT
cdr3_aa: CASIRGPYTGELFF

clone_size: .
d_call: .
v_call: TRBV28
j_call: TRBJ2-2
cdr3_nt: TGTGCCAGCAGTTTATCCGGGACTTTTACCGGGGAGCTGTTTTTT
cdr3_aa: CASSLSGTFTGELFF

clone_size: .
d_call: TRBD2
v_call: TRBV7-9
j_call: TRBJ2-3
cdr3_nt: TGTGCCAGCAGACCCGGGACTACGTGGGGGATATTGTATTTT
cdr3_aa: CASRPGTTWGILYF

clone_size: .
d_call: .
v_call: TRBV5-4
j_call: TRBJ2-2
cdr3_nt: TGTGCCAGCAGCTTGGGCGGGACTGACGTAAGGAGTAGGGAGCTGTTTTTT
cdr3_aa: CASSLGGTDVRSRELFF

clone_size: .
d_call: .
v_call: TRBV5-1
j_call: TRBJ2-5
cdr3_nt: TGCGCCAGCAGCTCCCTGGAGGCCCAAGAGACCCAGTACTTC
cdr3_aa: CASSSLEAQETQYF

clone_size: .
d_call: .
v_call: TRBV5-6
j_call: TRBJ2-3
cdr3_nt: TGTGCCAGCAGCTTGGGTCTCGGGGGGCCCGGAGATACGCAGTATTTT
cdr3_aa: CASSLGLGGPGDTQYF

clone_size: .
d_call: .
v_call: TRBV6-5
j_call: TRBJ2-5
cdr3_nt: TGTGCCACCCTGGGCCGGGGTAGCCGAGAGACCCAGTACTTC
cdr3_aa: CATLGRGSRETQYF

clone_size: once
d_call: .
v_call: TRBV7-9
j_call: TRBJ1-2
cdr3_nt: TGTGCCAGCAGCTTAGTGGGGGCGCGGGGCTACACCTTC
cdr3_aa: CASSLVGARGYTF

clone_size: once
d_call: .
v_call: TRBV7-3
j_call: TRBJ2-3
cdr3_nt: TGTGCCAGCAGCCCAATGCGGAGCGGGCGGACAGATACGCAGTATTTT
cdr3_aa: CASSPMRSGRTDTQYF

clone_size: .
d_call: TRBD1
v_call: TRBV6-5
j_call: TRBJ2-7
cdr3_nt: TGTGCCAGCATGCCTCGGACAGGATCCCCTTACGAGCAGTACTTC
cdr3_aa: CASMPRTGSPYEQYF

clone_size: .
d_call: TRBD1
v_call: TRBV30
j_call: TRBJ1-2
cdr3_nt: TGTGCCTGGAGTGGGACAGGGAGCTATGGCTACACCTTC
cdr3_aa: CAWSGTGSYGYTF

clone_size: few
d_call: .
v_call: TRBV19
j_call: TRBJ1-3
cdr3_nt: TGTGCCAGTAGTATACACAGGGAATCTGGAAACACCATATATTTT
cdr3_aa: CASSIHRESGNTIYF

clone_size: .
d_call: TRBD2
v_call: TRBV9
j_call: TRBJ2-1
cdr3_nt: TGTGCCAGCAAGGGAGTGGCACTAGCGGGGGGAATCAATGAGCAGTTCTTC
cdr3_aa: CASKGVALAGGINEQFF

clone_size: .
d_call: .
v_call: TRBV19
j_call: TRBJ1-2
cdr3_nt: TGTGCCAGTAGTATAAACGGGGGACGGAAGACTTATGGCTACACCTTC
cdr3_aa: CASSINGGRKTYGYTF

clone_size: once
d_call: .
v_call: TRBV6-1
j_call: TRBJ1-5
cdr3_nt: TGTGCCAGCAGTGAAGCTATCCGCAATCAGCCCCAGCATTTT
cdr3_aa: CASSEAIRNQPQHF

clone_size: .
d_call: .
v_call: TRBV5-4
j_call: TRBJ1-4
cdr3_nt: TGTGCCAGCAGCTTTGGAGGGGCCCCTGAAAAACTGTTTTTT
cdr3_aa: CASSFGGAPEKLFF

clone_size: .
d_call: TRBD2
v_call: TRBV28
j_call: TRBJ2-5
cdr3_nt: TGTGCCAGCATACAGCGGGGGCCTCAAGAGACCCAGTACTTC
cdr3_aa: CASIQRGPQETQYF

clone_size: .
d_call: .
v_call: TRBV3-1/TRBV3-2
j_call: TRBJ1-2
cdr3_nt: TGTGCCAGCAGCCAAGGTCGTCAGAACTATGGCTACACCTTC
cdr3_aa: CASSQGRQNYGYTF

clone_size: .
d_call: .
v_call: TRBV18
j_call: TRBJ2-1
cdr3_nt: TGTGCCAGCTCACCACCAGGAGCGTTCTACAATGAGCAGTTCTTC
cdr3_aa: CASSPPGAFYNEQFF

clone_size: .
d_call: .
v_call: TRBV2
j_call: TRBJ1-5
cdr3_nt: TGTGCCAGTGCGGGTACTAGCAATCAGCCCCAGCATTTT
cdr3_aa: CASAGTSNQPQHF

clone_size: .
d_call: TRBD1
v_call: TRBV11-2
j_call: TRBJ2-7
cdr3_nt: TGTGCCAGCAGCTTGGGACAGGTAAACTACGAGCAGTACTTC
cdr3_aa: CASSLGQVNYEQYF

clone_size: .
d_call: TRBD1
v_call: TRBV24-1
j_call: TRBJ1-4
cdr3_nt: TGTGCCACCAGTGATTCACGGACAGGGGAGGTTGAAAAACTGTTTTTT
cdr3_aa: CATSDSRTGEVEKLFF

clone_size: .
d_call: TRBD1
v_call: TRBV30
j_call: TRBJ1-2
cdr3_nt: TGTGCCTGGAGTACGGGACAGGGGGCGGCTGGCTACACCTTC
cdr3_aa: CAWSTGQGAAGYTF

clone_size: .
d_call: .
v_call: TRBV19
j_call: TRBJ1-1
cdr3_nt: TGTGCCAGTAGCAAAGTAGGGAGGGGCGCGACTGAAGCTTTCTTT
cdr3_aa: CASSKVGRGATEAFF

clone_size: few
d_call: .
v_call: TRBV6-1
j_call: TRBJ2-7
cdr3_nt: TGTGCCAGCAGTGAAACAGGGCGTTTAAGCGAGCAGTACTTC
cdr3_aa: CASSETGRLSEQYF

clone_size: .
d_call: TRBD1
v_call: TRBV7-3
j_call: TRBJ1-1
cdr3_nt: TGTGCCAGCAGCTTAAGGTCTGGGACAGGGGCCCTGAACACTGAAGCTTTCTTT
cdr3_aa: CASSLRSGTGALNTEAFF

clone_size: .
d_call: .
v_call: TRBV9
j_call: TRBJ2-1
cdr3_nt: TGTGCCAGCAGCGGCCGGGACAACAATGAGCAGTTCTTC
cdr3_aa: CASSGRDNNEQFF

clone_size: .
d_call: TRBD2
v_call: TRBV19
j_call: TRBJ2-2
cdr3_nt: TGTGCCACTTCAGCGGGGGGCCACACCGGGGAGCTGTTTTTT
cdr3_aa: CATSAGGHTGELFF

clone_size: .
d_call: .
v_call: TRBV6-1
j_call: TRBJ2-5
cdr3_nt: TGTGCCAGCAGTGAAACTGTACGGACTCAAGAGACCCAGTACTTC
cdr3_aa: CASSETVRTQETQYF

clone_size: .
d_call: .
v_call: TRBV7-8
j_call: TRBJ1-2
cdr3_nt: TGTGCCAGCAGCTTGGGGAGGTTTAACTATGGCTACACCTTC
cdr3_aa: CASSLGRFNYGYTF

clone_size: .
d_call: .
v_call: TRBV19
j_call: TRBJ1-3
cdr3_nt: TGTGCCAGTAGCACTCCCCCAGGGGTTTCTGGAAACACCATATATTTT
cdr3_aa: CASSTPPGVSGNTIYF

clone_size: .
d_call: TRBD2
v_call: TRBV19
j_call: TRBJ2-5
cdr3_nt: TGTGCCAGTAGTAAAGGACTAGCGGGGGAGACCCAGTACTTC
cdr3_aa: CASSKGLAGETQYF

clone_size: .
d_call: .
v_call: TRBV19
j_call: TRBJ1-2
cdr3_nt: TGTGCCAGTACCCAAAGGGGGGGTCGGGGTGGTGGCTACACCTTC
cdr3_aa: CASTQRGGRGGGYTF

clone_size: .
d_call: .
v_call: TRBV30
j_call: TRBJ2-7
cdr3_nt: TGTGCCTGGAGTGCGAGCCGCCTGGGGCCCTACGAGCAGTACTTC
cdr3_aa: CAWSASRLGPYEQYF

clone_size: .
d_call: TRBD2
v_call: TRBV19
j_call: TRBJ2-1
cdr3_nt: TGTGCCAGTAGTGACTATAGCGGGGGGGACTACAATGAGCAGTTCTTC
cdr3_aa: CASSDYSGGDYNEQFF

clone_size: few
d_call: .
v_call: TRBV29-1
j_call: TRBJ1-3
cdr3_nt: TGCAGCGCTCTAAACAGCCTCTCTGGAAACACCATATATTTT
cdr3_aa: CSALNSLSGNTIYF

clone_size: .
d_call: .
v_call: TRBV11-2
j_call: TRBJ2-2
cdr3_nt: TGTGCCAGCAGCCGCGGACAAGTCGCCGGGGAGCTGTTTTTT
cdr3_aa: CASSRGQVAGELFF

clone_size: few
d_call: .
v_call: TRBV3-1/TRBV3-2
j_call: TRBJ1-3
cdr3_nt: TGTGCCAGCAGCCAAAACAGGGACTCTGGAAACACCATATATTTT
cdr3_aa: CASSQNRDSGNTIYF